The clone carrying this TCR beta chain was observed many times. CDR3 length: 15 residues. The V gene end was trimmed by 2 bases and the J gene end by 2 bases; junction bases not matched to a gene: 3. Germline CDR1 and CDR2: MNHEY and SVGAGI. TCRdb called the 5' RACE reads again in MiXCR, with one record for every CDR3 protein. The sample has approximately 180,000 distinct CDR3 sequences; 15% to 20% are singletons. The data are from a study of CD8 T cells in ankylosing spondylitis. Sequenced material: blood, either unsorted or a sorted T cell fraction (not recorded which). V is TRBV6-5 and J is TRBJ2-3, with 8 bases identical to TRBD2. The source of this sequence is a male donor aged 10-30 years with ankylosing spondylitis or in good health (not recorded which). The CDR3 region has the DNA TGTGCCAGCAGTTACCAAGCGGGAGCCACAGATACGCAGTATTTT. It translates to CASSYQAGATDTQYF.